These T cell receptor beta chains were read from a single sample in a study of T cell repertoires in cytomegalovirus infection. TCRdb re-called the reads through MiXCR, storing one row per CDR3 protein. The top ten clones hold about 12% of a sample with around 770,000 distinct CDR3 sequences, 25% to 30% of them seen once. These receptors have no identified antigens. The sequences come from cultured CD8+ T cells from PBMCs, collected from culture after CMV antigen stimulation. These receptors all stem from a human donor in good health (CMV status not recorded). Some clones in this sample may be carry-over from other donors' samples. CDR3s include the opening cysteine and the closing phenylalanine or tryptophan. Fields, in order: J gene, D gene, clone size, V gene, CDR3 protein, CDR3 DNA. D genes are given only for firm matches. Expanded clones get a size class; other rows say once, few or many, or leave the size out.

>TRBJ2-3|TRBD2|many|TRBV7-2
CASSGNSGGGTDTQYF
TGTGCCAGCAGCGGGAATAGCGGGGGTGGCACAGATACGCAGTATTTT
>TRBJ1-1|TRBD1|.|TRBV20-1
CSARDSDRGEVEAFF
TGCAGTGCTAGAGACTCGGACAGGGGGGAAGTCGAAGCTTTCTTT
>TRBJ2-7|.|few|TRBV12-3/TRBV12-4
CASSSLLYEQYF
TGTGCCAGCAGTTCCTTACTCTACGAGCAGTACTTC
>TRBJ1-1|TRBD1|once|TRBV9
CASSVGQGGTNTEAFF
TGTGCCAGCAGCGTAGGGCAGGGGGGGACGAACACTGAAGCTTTCTTT
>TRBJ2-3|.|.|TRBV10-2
CASSVGGLADTQYF
TGCGCCAGCAGTGTGGGGGGTCTCGCAGATACGCAGTATTTT
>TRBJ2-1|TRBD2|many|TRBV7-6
CASSLALAGASYNEQFF
TGTGCCAGCAGCTTAGCCCTAGCGGGCGCCTCCTACAATGAGCAGTTCTTC
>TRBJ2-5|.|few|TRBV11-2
CASSLEDTETQYF
TGTGCCAGCAGCTTAGAGGATACGGAGACCCAGTACTTC
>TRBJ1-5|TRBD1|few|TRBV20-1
CSARDEWIRDRGYSNQPQHF
TGCAGTGCTAGAGATGAGTGGATACGGGACAGGGGATATAGCAATCAGCCCCAGCATTTT
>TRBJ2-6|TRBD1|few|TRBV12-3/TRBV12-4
CASSLGTGGPGANVLTF
TGTGCCAGCAGTCTCGGGACAGGGGGACCTGGGGCCAACGTCCTGACTTTC
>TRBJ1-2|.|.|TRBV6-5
CASSYSDIFNGYTF
TGTGCCAGCAGTTACTCGGACATTTTCAATGGCTACACCTTC
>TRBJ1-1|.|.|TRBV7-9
CASTSSTEAFF
TGTGCCAGCACCTCGAGCACTGAAGCTTTCTTT
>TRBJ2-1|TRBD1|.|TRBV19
CASSLDRVYNEQFF
TGTGCCAGTAGTTTGGACAGGGTCTACAATGAGCAGTTCTTC
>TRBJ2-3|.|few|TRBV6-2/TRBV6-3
CASSYESRIDTQYF
TGTGCCAGCAGTTACGAATCGCGCATAGATACGCAGTATTTT
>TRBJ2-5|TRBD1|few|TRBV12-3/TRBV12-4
CASRSRQGTQETQYF
TGTGCCAGCAGGTCTAGACAGGGGACTCAAGAGACCCAGTACTTC
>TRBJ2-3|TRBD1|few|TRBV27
CASSLWGTDYTDTQYF
TGTGCCAGCAGTTTATGGGGGACAGACTACACAGATACGCAGTATTTT
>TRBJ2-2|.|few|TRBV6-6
CASSLLRNTGELFF
TGTGCCAGCAGCCTCTTAAGAAACACCGGGGAGCTGTTTTTT
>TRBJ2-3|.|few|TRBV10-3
CAISDVGDTQYF
TGTGCCATCAGTGACGTGGGAGATACGCAGTATTTT
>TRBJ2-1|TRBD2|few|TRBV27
CASSQGTSGGGKQFF
TGTGCCAGCAGTCAGGGGACTAGCGGGGGGGGTAAGCAGTTCTTC
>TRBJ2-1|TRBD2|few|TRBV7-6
CASSLFASGGAYNEQFF
TGTGCCAGCAGCTTATTCGCTAGCGGGGGGGCGTACAATGAGCAGTTCTTC
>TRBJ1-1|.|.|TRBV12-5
CASGFRALGGSLNTEAFF
TGTGCTAGTGGTTTCAGGGCCCTTGGGGGCTCGTTGAACACTGAAGCTTTCTTT
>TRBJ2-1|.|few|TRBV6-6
CASSYNSASSYNEQFF
TGTGCCAGCAGTTACAATTCAGCGAGCTCCTACAATGAGCAGTTCTTC
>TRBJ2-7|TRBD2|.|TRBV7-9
CASSSGTSGPYEQYF
TGTGCCAGCAGTTCCGGGACTAGCGGCCCCTACGAGCAGTACTTC
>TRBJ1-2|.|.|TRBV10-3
CAISRQDSANYGYTF
TGTGCCATCAGTCGGCAGGACTCAGCTAACTATGGCTACACCTTC
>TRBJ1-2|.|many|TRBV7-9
CASSYLIAANYGYTF
TGTGCCAGCAGCTATCTTATTGCAGCTAACTATGGCTACACCTTC
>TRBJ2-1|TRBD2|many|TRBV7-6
CASSLEGGINNEQFF
TGTGCCAGCAGCTTAGAGGGAGGGATTAACAATGAGCAGTTCTTC
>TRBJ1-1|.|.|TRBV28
CASSLGIPDSWLTEAFF
TGTGCCAGCAGTTTAGGGATACCGGACAGCTGGTTGACTGAAGCTTTCTTT
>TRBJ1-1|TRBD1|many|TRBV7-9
CASSSTGGNTEAFF
TGTGCCAGCAGTTCTACAGGGGGTAACACTGAAGCTTTCTTT
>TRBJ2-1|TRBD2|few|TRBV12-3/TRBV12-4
CASTLAGGYNEQFF
TGTGCCAGCACCCTGGCGGGGGGGTACAATGAGCAGTTCTTC
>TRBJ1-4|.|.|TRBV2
CASSAASPGKLFF
TGTGCCAGCAGTGCTGCGTCACCTGGAAAACTGTTTTTT
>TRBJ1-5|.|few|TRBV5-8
CASSFRLINQPQHF
TGTGCCAGCAGCTTCAGGCTGATTAATCAGCCCCAGCATTTT
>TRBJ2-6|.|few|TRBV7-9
CASSSNRVPHPGANVLTF
TGTGCCAGCAGCTCCAACAGGGTGCCCCATCCTGGGGCCAACGTCCTGACTTTC
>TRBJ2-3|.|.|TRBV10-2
CAIAVETGISTDTQYF
TGCGCCATCGCAGTGGAAACGGGGATAAGCACAGATACGCAGTATTTT
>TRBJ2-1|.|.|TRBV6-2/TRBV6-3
CASSYPTREQFF
TGTGCCAGCAGTTACCCCACGCGGGAGCAGTTCTTC
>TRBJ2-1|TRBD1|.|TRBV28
CASSPSGTGSTNEQFF
TGTGCCAGCAGTCCCTCTGGGACAGGGTCTACCAATGAGCAGTTCTTC
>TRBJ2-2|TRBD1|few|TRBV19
CASSPIRTGRTGELFF
TGTGCCAGTAGTCCCATCCGGACAGGGCGCACCGGGGAGCTGTTTTTT
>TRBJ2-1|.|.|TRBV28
CASAGPRPDEQFF
TGTGCCAGCGCTGGGCCCCGCCCCGATGAGCAGTTCTTC
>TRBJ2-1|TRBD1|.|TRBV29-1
CSVEGEQGYYNEQFF
TGCAGCGTTGAAGGGGAACAGGGGTACTACAATGAGCAGTTCTTC
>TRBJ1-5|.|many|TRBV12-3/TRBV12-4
CASSPTGAHQPQHF
TGTGCCAGCAGCCCTACAGGAGCTCATCAGCCCCAGCATTTT
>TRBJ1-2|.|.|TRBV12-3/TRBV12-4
CASSPGHLNYGYTF
TGTGCCAGCAGCCCGGGACACTTGAACTATGGCTACACCTTC
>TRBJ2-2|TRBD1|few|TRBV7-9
CASSPPDRGLDTGELFF
TGTGCCAGCAGCCCACCCGACAGGGGGCTCGACACCGGGGAGCTGTTTTTT
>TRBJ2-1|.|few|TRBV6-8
CASSTTSRNEQFF
TGTGCCAGCAGTACGACTAGTAGGAATGAGCAGTTCTTC
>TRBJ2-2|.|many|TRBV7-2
CASMRLPSTGELFF
TGTGCCAGCATGCGGTTACCCAGCACCGGGGAGCTGTTTTTT
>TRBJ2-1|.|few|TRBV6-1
CASTTASYNEQFF
TGTGCCAGCACAACTGCTTCCTACAATGAGCAGTTCTTC
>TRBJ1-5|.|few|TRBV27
CASSGYPNQPQHF
TGTGCCAGCAGTGGGTACCCCAATCAGCCCCAGCATTTT
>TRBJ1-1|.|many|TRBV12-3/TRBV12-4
CASSSEAEAFF
TGTGCCAGCAGTTCGGAGGCTGAAGCTTTCTTT
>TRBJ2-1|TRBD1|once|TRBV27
CASSLIDRVPYNEQFF
TGTGCCAGCAGTTTAATTGACAGGGTGCCCTACAATGAGCAGTTCTTC
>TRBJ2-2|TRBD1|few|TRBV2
CASSGEKDRVYTGELFF
TGTGCCAGCAGTGGTGAAAAGGACAGGGTATATACCGGGGAGCTGTTTTTT
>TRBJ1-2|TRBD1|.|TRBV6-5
CASGTGASAGGYTF
TGTGCCAGTGGGACAGGGGCTTCAGCGGGTGGCTACACCTTC
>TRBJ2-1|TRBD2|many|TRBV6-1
CASSQTSGSFNEQFF
TGTGCCAGCTCCCAGACCAGCGGGAGTTTCAATGAGCAGTTCTTC
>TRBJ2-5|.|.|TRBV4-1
CASSQLGAPGSDGETQYF
TGCGCCAGCAGCCAACTAGGGGCCCCGGGCTCCGATGGAGAGACCCAGTACTTC
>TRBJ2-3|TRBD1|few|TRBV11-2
CASSSPQGAGGTDTQYF
TGTGCCAGCAGCTCCCCTCAGGGGGCCGGGGGCACAGATACGCAGTATTTT
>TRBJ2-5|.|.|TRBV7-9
CASSPILAFPETQYF
TGTGCCAGCAGCCCAATTCTAGCGTTCCCAGAGACCCAGTACTTC
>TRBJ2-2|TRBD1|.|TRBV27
CASSGQGITGELFF
TGTGCCAGCTCCGGACAGGGTATCACCGGGGAGCTGTTTTTT
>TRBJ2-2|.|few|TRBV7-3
CASSPLGSGTGELFF
TGTGCCAGCAGCCCTTTGGGGAGCGGTACCGGGGAGCTGTTTTTT
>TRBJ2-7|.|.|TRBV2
CASSPGTFNYEQYF
TGTGCCAGCAGCCCCGGGACATTTAACTACGAGCAGTACTTC
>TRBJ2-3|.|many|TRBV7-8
CASSLAVTRDTDTQYF
TGTGCCAGCAGCTTAGCAGTGACTAGAGACACAGATACGCAGTATTTT
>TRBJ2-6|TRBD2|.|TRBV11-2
CASSLGTSGIGANVLTF
TGTGCCAGCAGCTTGGGGACTAGCGGGATCGGGGCCAACGTCCTGACTTTC
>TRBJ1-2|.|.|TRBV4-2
CASSQGGGEDGYTF
TGTGCCAGCAGCCAAGGGGGAGGGGAGGATGGCTACACCTTC
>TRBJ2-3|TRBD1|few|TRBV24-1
CATSDSDRDLTDTQYF
TGTGCCACCAGTGATTCCGACAGGGATCTCACAGATACGCAGTATTTT
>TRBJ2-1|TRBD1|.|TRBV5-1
CASSRTGVIEQFF
TGCGCCAGCAGCAGGACAGGGGTCATCGAGCAGTTCTTC